This entry lists 24 T cell receptor beta chains sequenced from one sample in a study of blood T cell repertoires in COVID-19. The protocol was immunoSEQ multiplex PCR, while the TCRdb copy is restricted to in-frame clones and leaves out a portion. Of fewer than 150,000 clones in the sample, more than 80% were seen once. Sequencing input: peripheral blood. Receptors were obtained from a woman over 75 with acute or convalescent COVID-19.

The chain recombines TRBV5-4 with TRBJ1-1, with 7 bases lining up with TRBD1. The junction had 3 bases not matched to a gene; V was cut back by 0 bases and J by 7 bases. This CDR3 has 13 residues. Germline V CDR1 and CDR2: SGHNT, YYREEE (reference sequence). The chain's CDR3 is CASSLVRDSEAFF. The CDR3 coding sequence is TGTGCCAGCAGCTTGGTTCGGGACAGTGAAGCTTTCTTT.

This chain uses TRBV18 with TRBJ1-1; D gene unclear. The CDR3 runs to 14 residues. Trimming removed 0 bases from V and 5 bases from J, with 10 bases in between. Germline V gene sequence: CDR1 KGHSH, CDR2 LQKENI. The CDR3 DNA follows: TGTGCCAGCTCACCACCGGAGAGAAGAACTGAAGCTTTCTTT. Translating it yields CASSPPERRTEAFF.

The rearrangement joins TRBV7-8 to TRBJ1-2; possible D gene TRBD1, 6 bases. The CDR3 loop spans 15 amino acids. Germline V gives CDR1 SGHVS, CDR2 FQNEAQ. The ends were cut back, 1 base at V and 0 bases at J, with 9 bases in the middle. CDR3 in DNA: TGTGCCAGCAGCTTAGACAGGGTTCCTAACTATGGCTACACCTTC. This encodes CASSLDRVPNYGYTF.

This chain connects TRBV7-2 to TRBJ2-2; TRBD2 matches 8 bases. The J segment lost 3 bases and the V segment lost 0 bases, leaving 3 bases of the junction unmatched. Germline V gene lookup returns CDR1 SGHTA and CDR2 FQGNSA. The length of the CDR3 is 16 residues. CDR3 DNA sequence: TGTGCCAGCAGCTTAGCCTCGGGGGGGGACACCGGGGAGCTGTTTTTT. Its protein is CASSLASGGDTGELFF.

The chain joins TRBV19 to TRBJ1-1; TRBD1 might be the D (5 bases). CDR3 length: 14 amino acids. With 2 bases removed from V and 4 bases from J, the gap between germline ends came to 11 bases. Germline lookup yields CDR1 LNHDA and CDR2 SQIVND (reference sequence). The DNA of the CDR3 is TGTGCCAGTAGTATAAATCGGGGGAGCACTGAAGCTTTCTTT. As protein: CASSINRGSTEAFF. Looking up the rest from reference TRBV19 and TRBJ1-1 gives the full variable domain: DGGITQSPKYLFRKEGQNVTLSCEQNLNHDAMYWYRQDPGQGLRLIYYSQIVNDFQKGDIAEGYSVSREKKESFPLTVTSAQKNPTAFYLCASSINRGSTEAFFGQGTRLTVV.

This clone has a single count. This sequence joins TRBV7-3 and TRBJ2-1, with TRBD2 matching 13 bases. There are 17 residues in the CDR3. V shed 3 bases, J shed 0 bases, and the junction held 2 bases outside the gene matches. Germline V CDR1 and CDR2: SGHTA, FQGTGA. For the CDR3, the DNA is TGTGCCAGCAGCTTGACTAGCGGGGGGCACTCCTACAATGAGCAGTTCTTC. Its protein is CASSLTSGGHSYNEQFF.

The V and J genes are TRBV7-2 and TRBJ2-3, with 11 nucleotides matching TRBD2. The length of the CDR3 is 16 residues. The J segment lost 3 bases and the V segment lost 5 bases, leaving 7 bases of the junction unmatched. CDR1 and CDR2 (germline): SGHTA, FQGNSA. CDR3 bases: TGTGCCAGCAGCCTTAGCGGGGGGGCGGGTACAGATACGCAGTATTTT. Protein: CASSLSGGAGTDTQYF. The whole variable domain, filled in from reference TRBV7-2 and TRBJ2-3, reads GAGVSQSPSNKVTEKGKDVELRCDPISGHTALYWYRQSLGQGLEFLIYFQGNSAPDKSGLPSDRFSAERTGGSVSTLTIQRTQQEDSAVYLCASSLSGGAGTDTQYFGPGTRLTVL.

The chain uses TRBV4-1 and TRBJ2-7; the match to TRBD2 covers 13 bases. Trimming cost V 1 base and J 2 bases; bases outside gene matches: 2. The CDR3 totals 16 residues. CDR1 MGHRA and CDR2 YSYEKL come from the germline V gene. CDR3 DNA: TGCGCCAGCAGCCAAGGGGGACTAGCGGGGACCTACGAGCAGTACTTC. Translation: CASSQGGLAGTYEQYF.

The chain employs TRBV6-5 and TRBJ2-7; 9 bases agree with TRBD2. Germline CDR1 MNHEY, CDR2 SVGAGI. The CDR3 is 13 residues long. J was trimmed by 6 bases and V by 10 bases; bases with no gene match: 10. DNA of the CDR3: TGTGCCACCTGGGATAGCGGGGGTAGCGAGCAGTACTTC. Translating gives CATWDSGGSEQYF.

The chain is built from TRBV6-5 and TRBJ1-1, with 8 bases lining up with TRBD1. J lost 4 bases, V lost 0 bases, and 1 base had no gene match. The CDR3 runs 14 residues. Germline V gives CDR1 MNHEY, CDR2 SVGAGI. The CDR3 DNA is TGTGCCAGCAGTTACTCGGACAGGGTCACTGAAGCTTTCTTT. Amino acids: CASSYSDRVTEAFF.

This chain joins TRBV6-6 and TRBJ1-2; D unresolved. Trimming stripped 2 bases from V and 3 bases from J, with 10 bases between. The CDR3 is 14 residues long. CDR1 MNHNY and CDR2 SVGAGI come from the germline V gene (reference sequence). CDR3 in amino acids: CASSYPRSDYGYTF. CDR3 DNA: TGTGCCAGCAGTTACCCCCGGTCCGACTATGGCTACACCTTC.

The chain has TRBV27 and TRBJ2-7; TRBD2 might be the D (5 bases). Trimming removed 2 bases from V and 4 bases from J, with 15 bases in between. Germline assignment: CDR1 MNHEY and CDR2 SMNVEV (reference sequence). This CDR3 comprises 15 residues. In DNA, the CDR3 is TGTGCCAGCAGTTTAGGTTTCGTGGGAGCTTACGAGCAGTACTTC. As protein: CASSLGFVGAYEQYF.

The chain couples TRBV28 to TRBJ2-1, with TRBD1 as a possible D gene (6 bases). Germline V gene lookup returns CDR1 MDHEN and CDR2 SYDVKM. V lost 2 bases and J lost 14, with 13 bases in between. The CDR3 length is 12 residues. The CDR3 loop reads CASSLGRQGKFF. The CDR3 DNA follows: TGTGCCAGCAGTTTAGGTCGGCAGGGGAAGTTCTTC.

The rearrangement uses TRBV5-4 and TRBJ2-3; TRBD2 matches 9 bases. Germline trimming cut 4 bases from V and 1 base from J; bases unmatched to any gene: 7. The CDR3 is 16 residues long. The V gene's germline CDR1 is SGHNT and CDR2 YYREEE (reference sequence). The CDR3 DNA follows: TGTGCCAGCAGCGAAACGGCGGGGGGGGGCACAGATACGCAGTATTTT. This codes for CASSETAGGGTDTQYF.

DNA for the CDR3: TGTGCCAGCAGGGCAGGGTATGGCTACACCTTC. Protein: CASRAGYGYTF. The rearrangement uses TRBV2 and TRBJ1-2, with D perhaps matching TRBD1 (5 bases). The germline gives CDR1 SNHLY, CDR2 FYNNEI. The V end was cut by 6 bases, the J end by 5 bases, with 7 bases between. CDR3 size: 11 residues.

This clone was detected only a few times. The rearrangement joins TRBV3-1 (or the pseudogene TRBV3-2) to TRBJ1-2; 8 positions agree with TRBD1. Trimming took 0 bases from V and 4 from J; bases not matched to a gene: 10. CDR1 is LGHDT and CDR2 is YNNKEL in the germline V gene (reference sequence). This CDR3 is built from 17 residues. The CDR3 loop reads CASSQDPQGAGVYGYTF. The CDR3 nucleotides read TGTGCCAGCAGCCAAGATCCCCAGGGGGCGGGTGTCTATGGCTACACCTTC.

Turning to this clone: Germline and junction disagree at one end, which may indicate a read error. The gene calls are TRBV7-3 and TRBJ2-7; 7 bases map to TRBD2. Germline values: CDR1 SGHTA, CDR2 FQGTGA. The CDR3 consists of 11 residues. CDR3 sequence reads: CASSLNSCGGF. The CDR3 DNA sequence: TGTGCCAGCAGCCTTAATTCCTGCGGGGGCTTC.

The V gene is TRBV3-1 (or the pseudogene TRBV3-2), the J gene TRBJ1-6; D might be TRBD1 (5 bases). V lost 1 base and J lost 10, with 14 bases in between. CDR3 length: 15 residues. Germline assignment: CDR1 LGHDT and CDR2 YNNKEL (reference sequence). Here the CDR3 DNA reads TGTGCCAGCAGCCAAGTTGTCAGGGCGAGCTCACCCCTCCACTTT. Residues: CASSQVVRASSPLHF.

The chain uses TRBV4-2 and TRBJ1-2; D gene ambiguous. V was clipped by 4 bases and J by 8 bases, with 17 bases between them. CDR3 length equals 14 residues. The germline V gene has CDR1 LGHNA and CDR2 YNFKEQ. The CDR3 bases are TGTGCCAGCAGCCTGGGCCAGGAAAGTTTGGGCTACACCTTC. This translates into CASSLGQESLGYTF.

The genes are TRBV18 and TRBJ1-4; D remains unclear. Trimming left V 2 bases short and J 8 bases short, with 12 bases between. Per the germline V gene, CDR1 is KGHSH and CDR2 is LQKENI. The CDR3 spans 14 residues. CDR3 region: CASSPGARREKLFF. Here the CDR3 DNA reads TGTGCCAGCTCACCAGGAGCTCGGCGGGAAAAACTGTTTTTT. Combining the CDR3 with reference TRBV18 and TRBJ1-4 gives the whole variable domain NAGVMQNPRHLVRRRGQEARLRCSPMKGHSHVYWYRQLPEEGLKFMVYLQKENIIDESGMPKERFSAEFPKEGPSILRIQQVVRGDSAAYFCASSPGARREKLFFGSGTQLSVL.

This chain uses TRBV5-6 with TRBJ2-3; 9 bases are a match to TRBD1. Germline V lookup: CDR1 SGHDT, CDR2 YYEEEE. V lost 2 bases, J lost 5 bases, and 6 bases stayed unmatched. The CDR3 loop spans 15 amino acids. CDR3 in amino acids: CASSFGGTGIDTQYF. The CDR3 region has the DNA TGTGCCAGCAGCTTCGGTGGGACAGGGATAGATACGCAGTATTTT.

This sequence joins TRBV3-1 (or the pseudogene TRBV3-2) and TRBJ2-7, with 7 bases lining up with TRBD2. The V segment lost 4 bases and the J segment 6 bases; nucleotides outside the gene matches: 6. Per germline, CDR1 LGHDT and CDR2 YNNKEL (reference sequence). The CDR3 consists of 13 residues. The CDR3 bases are TGTGCCAGCAGCCCGGGACTACAAACCGAGCAGTACTTC. It specifies CASSPGLQTEQYF.

The chain combines TRBV12-3 or TRBV12-4 with TRBJ1-1, with D possibly TRBD1 on 6 matching bases. V was pared by 1 base and J by 7 bases, with 10 bases between. The length of the CDR3 is 13 residues. DNA for the CDR3: TGTGCCAGCAGTTTAGAGCAGGGGCTTGAAGCTTTCTTT. This gives the protein CASSLEQGLEAFF.

The chain has TRBV27 and TRBJ2-7, with 8 bases aligning to TRBD2. V gave up 6 bases and J gave up 0 bases; unmatched junction bases: 10. Germline V gene data show CDR1 as MNHEY and CDR2 as SMNVEV (reference sequence). CDR3 length equals 16 residues. The CDR3 nucleotides are TGTGCCAGCAGACGTATAGCGGGGCCATCCTCCTACGAGCAGTACTTC. As protein: CASRRIAGPSSYEQYF.